The present T cell receptor beta chain was sequenced within a study of T cells after yellow fever vaccination. In this sample, this clonotype turned up many times. What it binds is not known. Findings and limits, study-wide: A faster peak, day 5 versus 15, was reached by the weaker secondary response. At approximately 95% for CD4 and around 91% for CD8, most primary-vaccination clones showed up again after the booster.

TCRdb re-analysed the 5' RACE reads in MiXCR, keeping a single row per CDR3 protein. The sample includes 25,000 to 30,000 distinct CDR3 sequences, under 6% of them seen just once. The source was CD8+ T cells sorted from PBMCs, collected 10 days after the yellow fever booster vaccination. This sequence was found in a man aged 25-40 years who received the YFV17D yellow fever vaccine.

In DNA, the CDR3 is TGTGCCAGCAGCCCGGGACTAGCGGGAGTATACGAGCAGTACTTC. It is translated as CASSPGLAGVYEQYF. The chain uses TRBV7-2 and TRBJ2-7; 14 nucleotides align to TRBD2. V trimming: 5 bases; J trimming: 4 bases; junction bases outside the gene matches: 4. Germline CDR1 and CDR2: SGHTA and FQGNSA. The CDR3 runs to 15 residues.